The clone carrying this T cell receptor (beta chain) showed up many times. The antigen remains undetermined. The sample comes from a study of T cells in Graves' hyperthyroidism and ophthalmopathy. Study-wide findings and caveats: Researchers report that a 13 V-J model separated ophthalmopathy from stable hyperthyroidism. Most thyroid clonotypes expanded above 0.001 appeared in blood too.

The V gene lost 2 bases and the J gene lost 8 bases, with 8 bases spanning the gap. The CDR3 has 12 amino acids. Germline V gene sequence: CDR1 SEHNR, CDR2 FQNEAQ (reference sequence). The cohort's ophthalmopathy patients, a group with duration under 3 months, had a Clinical Activity Score of at least 3 and a NOSPECS grade of at least 4. TCR beta CDR3 regions were amplified from RNA transcripts. An initial round of RT-PCR targeting the TCR CDR3 relied on the HTBI primer set. TCRdb processed the multiplex PCR reads anew with MiXCR; each CDR3 protein has one entry. This sample yields 530,000 or so distinct CDR3 sequences, of which approximately 17% are seen a single time; 17% belongs to the top ten.

This TCR was sampled from a woman aged 18-29 years with Graves' ophthalmopathy. The chain is built from TRBV7-9 and TRBJ2-3; the D gene could be TRBD1 or TRBD2 (5 bases each). The specimen sequenced was blood. CDR3 nucleotides: TGTGCCAGCAGCTTAACTGGGGGTACGCAGTATTTT. It translates to CASSLTGGTQYF.